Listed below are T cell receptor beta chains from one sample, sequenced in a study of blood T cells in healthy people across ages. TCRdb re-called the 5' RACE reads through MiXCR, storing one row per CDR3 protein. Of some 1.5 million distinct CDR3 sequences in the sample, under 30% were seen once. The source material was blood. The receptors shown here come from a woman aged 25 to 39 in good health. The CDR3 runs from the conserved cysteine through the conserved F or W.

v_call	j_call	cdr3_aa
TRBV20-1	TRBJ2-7	CSAGVLYEQYF
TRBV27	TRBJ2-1	CASSRLAGVEQFF
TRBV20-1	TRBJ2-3	CSARDYGGYADTQYF
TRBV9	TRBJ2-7	CASSPETGRTYEQYF
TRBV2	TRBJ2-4	CASSDRAGRNIQYF
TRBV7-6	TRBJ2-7	CASSLTASPYEQYF
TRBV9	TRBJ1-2	CASSVEGVWAGDDYGYTF
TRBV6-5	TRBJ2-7	CAVKGTASYEQYF
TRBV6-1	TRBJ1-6	CATSSSYNSPLHF
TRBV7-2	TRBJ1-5	CASSQSRVDQPQHF
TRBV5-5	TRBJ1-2	CASSLALFNYGYTF
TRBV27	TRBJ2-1	CTSSFLAPSESSYNEQFF
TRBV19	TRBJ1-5	CASGQGEGQPQHF
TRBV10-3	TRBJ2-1	CAISESNSLYNEQFF
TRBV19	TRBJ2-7	CASSTIKSSYEQYF
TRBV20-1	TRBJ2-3	CSAEAGEDTQYF
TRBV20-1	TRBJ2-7	CSGRELSYEQYF
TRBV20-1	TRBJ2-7	CSARDAYEQYF
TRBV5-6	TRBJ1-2	CASSLLGRQGWLGYTF
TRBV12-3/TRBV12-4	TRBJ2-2	CASSLDRGLAGELFF
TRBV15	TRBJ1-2	CATSRDWDSFNYGYTF
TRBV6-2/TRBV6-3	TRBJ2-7	CATKDSSFYEQYF
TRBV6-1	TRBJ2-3	CASSDSGGLADTQYF
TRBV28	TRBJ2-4	CASMGPLAKNIQYF
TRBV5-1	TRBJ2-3	CASSSGTGTTDTQYF
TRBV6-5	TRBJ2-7	CASRLGSSTRVSEQYF
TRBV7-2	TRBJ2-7	CASSPGLAGGFTYEQYF
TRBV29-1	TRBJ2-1	CSVAAGGAGFNEQFF
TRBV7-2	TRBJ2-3	CASSLLVSTDTQYF
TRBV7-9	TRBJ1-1	CASSFEAGTEAFF
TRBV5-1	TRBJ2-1	CASSLGLAGVGEQFF
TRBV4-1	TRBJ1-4	CASSHPGGTVFF
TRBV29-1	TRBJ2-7	CSGAGQPGSYEQYF
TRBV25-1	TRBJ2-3	CASTGFVAGTDTQYF
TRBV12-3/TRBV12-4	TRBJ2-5	CASSLWPHQETQYF
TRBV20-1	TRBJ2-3	CSARDGASGGAPLSTDTQYF
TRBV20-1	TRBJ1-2	CSAPEGVNYGYTF
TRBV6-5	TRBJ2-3	CASRPGSTDTQYF
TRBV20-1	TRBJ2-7	CSASLRAGQTIYEQYF
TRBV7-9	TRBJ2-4	CASSLLPINIQYF
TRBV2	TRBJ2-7	CASSTTGTYEQYF
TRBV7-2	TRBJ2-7	CASSLTSPISNYEQYF
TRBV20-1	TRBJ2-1	CSARSPGGPLVGVNEQFF
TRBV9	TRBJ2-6	CASRSSGPDSGANVLTF
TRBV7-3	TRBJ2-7	CASSLTGTGARTYEQYF
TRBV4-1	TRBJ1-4	CASSQAPRGGEKLFF
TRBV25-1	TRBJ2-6	CASMTSDDVLTF